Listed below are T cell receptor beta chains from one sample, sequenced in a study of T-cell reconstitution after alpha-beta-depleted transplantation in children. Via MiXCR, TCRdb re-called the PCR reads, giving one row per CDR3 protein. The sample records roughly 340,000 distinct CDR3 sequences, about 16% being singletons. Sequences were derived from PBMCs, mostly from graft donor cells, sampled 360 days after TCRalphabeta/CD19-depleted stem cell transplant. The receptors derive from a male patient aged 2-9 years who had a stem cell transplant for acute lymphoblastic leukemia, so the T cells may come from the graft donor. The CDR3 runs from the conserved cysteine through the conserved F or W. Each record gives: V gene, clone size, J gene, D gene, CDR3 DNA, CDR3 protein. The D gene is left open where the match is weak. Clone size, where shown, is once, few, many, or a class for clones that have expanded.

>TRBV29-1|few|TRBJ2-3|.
TGCAGCGTTTCCCTCTTCACAGGTGATCTATTCACAGATACGCAGTATTTT
CSVSLFTGDLFTDTQYF
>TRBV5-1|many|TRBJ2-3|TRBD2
TGTGCCAGCAGCTTAGGTACTAGCGGGGGCACAGATACGCAGTATTTT
CASSLGTSGGTDTQYF
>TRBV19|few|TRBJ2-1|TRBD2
TGTGCCAGTCGAGAGCGGGAGACCTTTAATGAGCAGTTCTTC
CASRERETFNEQFF
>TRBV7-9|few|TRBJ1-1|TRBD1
TGTGCCAGCAGCTTAAGGGCCGTTTACAGGGGGCGGACTGAAGCTTTCTTT
CASSLRAVYRGRTEAFF
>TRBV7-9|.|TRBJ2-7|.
TGTGCCAGCAGCGGGAAGTTAAGGGGTTACGAGCAGTACTTC
CASSGKLRGYEQYF
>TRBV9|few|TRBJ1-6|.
TGTGCCAGCAGCGTAGCTCAGGGCTATAATTCACCCCTCCACTTT
CASSVAQGYNSPLHF
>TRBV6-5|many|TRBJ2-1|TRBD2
TGTGCCAGCAGTTACTCGTTGGGACTAGCGGGTCTAAAGCATGAGCAGTTCTTC
CASSYSLGLAGLKHEQFF
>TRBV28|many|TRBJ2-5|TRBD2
TGTGCCAGCAGTCTGGGACTAGCGGGAGTAGAGACCCAGTACTTC
CASSLGLAGVETQYF
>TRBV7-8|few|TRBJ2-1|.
TGTGCCAGCAGCCGGGGTGGGGGCTGGGGGTACAATGAGCAGTTCTTC
CASSRGGGWGYNEQFF
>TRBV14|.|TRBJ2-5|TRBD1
TGTGCCAGCAGCCAAGTTGGGACAGGGGAAGAGACCCAGTACTTC
CASSQVGTGEETQYF
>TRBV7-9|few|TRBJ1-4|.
TGTGCCTGCGGTGGACAGTTGGAAAAACTGTTTTTT
CACGGQLEKLFF
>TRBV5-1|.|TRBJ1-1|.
TGCGCCAGCAGCCCTCCAGGAACTGACCTCCCAGCTTTCTTT
CASSPPGTDLPAFF
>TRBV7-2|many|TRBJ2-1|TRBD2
TGTGCCAGCAGCTTAGGGGTTAGCGGGGGACTTTACAATGAGCAGTTCTTC
CASSLGVSGGLYNEQFF
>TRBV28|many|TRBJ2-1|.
TGTGCCAGCAGTGGGGCGGGGCTGAATTACAATGAGCAGTTCTTC
CASSGAGLNYNEQFF
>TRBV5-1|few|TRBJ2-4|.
TGCGCCAGCAGCTTGCCCGAGAAAAACATTCAGTACTTC
CASSLPEKNIQYF
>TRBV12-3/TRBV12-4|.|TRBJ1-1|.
TGTGCCAGCAGTTTAGGGGGCCCGGCTTTCTTT
CASSLGGPAFF
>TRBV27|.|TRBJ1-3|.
TGTGCCAGCAGTTTGGCGGGACCTGGAAACACCATATATTTT
CASSLAGPGNTIYF
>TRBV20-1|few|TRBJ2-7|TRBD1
TGCAGTGCTAGAGATCGAGGGACAGGTCCTTACGAGCAGTACTTC
CSARDRGTGPYEQYF
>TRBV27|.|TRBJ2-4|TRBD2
TGTGCCAGCAGTTTACTGGGCGGGAGGGATCGGAAAAACATTCAGTACTTC
CASSLLGGRDRKNIQYF
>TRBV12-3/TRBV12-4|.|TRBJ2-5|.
TGTGCCAGCAGTTTAAGGGGGGGACACCGCGAGACCCAGTACTTC
CASSLRGGHRETQYF
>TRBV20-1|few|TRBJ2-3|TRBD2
TGCAGTGCTAGTCTGGCGGGAGTGAGCACAGATACGCAGTATTTT
CSASLAGVSTDTQYF
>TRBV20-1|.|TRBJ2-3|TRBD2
TGCAGTGCTAGAAGCGGGGGAGGTACAGATACGCAGTATTTT
CSARSGGGTDTQYF
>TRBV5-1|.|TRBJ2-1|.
TGCGCCAGCAAAGGAGACAAAGGATGGTTCGATGAGCAGTTCTTC
CASKGDKGWFDEQFF
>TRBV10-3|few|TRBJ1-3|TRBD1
TGTGCCATCGGCGCGGGCAGGGGGCTTGAAAACACCATATATTTT
CAIGAGRGLENTIYF
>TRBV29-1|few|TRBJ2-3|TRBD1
TGCAGCGTTGAGAGGGACAGGGAGGGGGCAGATACGCAGTATTTT
CSVERDREGADTQYF
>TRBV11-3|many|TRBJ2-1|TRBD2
TGTGCCAGTCGGGCGGGAGGGGTAAACAATGAGCAGTTCTTC
CASRAGGVNNEQFF
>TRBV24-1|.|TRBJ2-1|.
TGTGCCACCAGTGATTTTAAGGATTCTGAGCAGTTCTTC
CATSDFKDSEQFF
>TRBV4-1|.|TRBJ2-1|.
TGCGCCAGCAGCCAAGCGAATGAGCAGTTCTTC
CASSQANEQFF
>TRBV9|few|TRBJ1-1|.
TGTGCCAGCAGCGTAGCTGGGATTATGAACACTGAAGCTTTCTTT
CASSVAGIMNTEAFF
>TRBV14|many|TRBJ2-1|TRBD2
TGTGCCAGCAGCCAAGTGGCGGGAGTCAATGAGCAGTTCTTC
CASSQVAGVNEQFF
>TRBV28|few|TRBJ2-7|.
TGTGCCACCACCGAGGGGGGCTCCTACGAGCAGTACTTC
CATTEGGSYEQYF
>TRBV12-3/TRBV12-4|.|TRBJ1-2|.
TGTGCCAGCAGTTGGTCGACGACCGGGTATGGCTACACCTTC
CASSWSTTGYGYTF
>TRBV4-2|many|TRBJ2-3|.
TGTGCCAGCAGCCAAGAGAAATCTACAGATACGCAGTATTTT
CASSQEKSTDTQYF
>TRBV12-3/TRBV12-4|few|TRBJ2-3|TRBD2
TGTGCCAGCAGTCCCCACCCCGGCCAACTAGCGAGCACAGATACGCAGTATTTT
CASSPHPGQLASTDTQYF
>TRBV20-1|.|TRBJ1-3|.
TGCAGTGCGACACGGGAATACACCATATATTTT
CSATREYTIYF
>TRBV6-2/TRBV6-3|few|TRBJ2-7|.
TGTGCCAGAGGAGGGCTTTCCTACGAGCAGTACTTC
CARGGLSYEQYF
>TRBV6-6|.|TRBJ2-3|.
TGTGCCAGCGCTAGGTACACAGATACGCAGTATTTT
CASARYTDTQYF
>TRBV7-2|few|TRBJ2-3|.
TGTGCCAGCAGCCGATCTGGACTCATCACAGATACGCAGTATTTT
CASSRSGLITDTQYF
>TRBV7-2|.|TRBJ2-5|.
TGTGCCAGCAGCTTAGCGGGAAGGATGGAGACCCAGTACTTC
CASSLAGRMETQYF
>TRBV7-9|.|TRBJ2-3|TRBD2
TGTGCCAGCAGCCCTCCAACCGGGACTAGTACCACAGATACGCAGTATTTT
CASSPPTGTSTTDTQYF
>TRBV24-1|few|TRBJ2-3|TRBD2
TGTGCCACCAGTGCCCACAGGACTAGCAGCACAGATACGCAGTATTTT
CATSAHRTSSTDTQYF
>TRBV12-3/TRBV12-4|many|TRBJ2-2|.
TGTGCCAGCGGCTTGGAGCGACTCACCGGGGAGCTGTTTTTT
CASGLERLTGELFF
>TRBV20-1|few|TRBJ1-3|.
TGCAGTGCACGAGTGGGAAACACCATATATTTT
CSARVGNTIYF
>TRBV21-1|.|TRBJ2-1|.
TGTGCCAGCAGCAAGCGGGAGGCTTACAATGAGCAGTTCTTC
CASSKREAYNEQFF